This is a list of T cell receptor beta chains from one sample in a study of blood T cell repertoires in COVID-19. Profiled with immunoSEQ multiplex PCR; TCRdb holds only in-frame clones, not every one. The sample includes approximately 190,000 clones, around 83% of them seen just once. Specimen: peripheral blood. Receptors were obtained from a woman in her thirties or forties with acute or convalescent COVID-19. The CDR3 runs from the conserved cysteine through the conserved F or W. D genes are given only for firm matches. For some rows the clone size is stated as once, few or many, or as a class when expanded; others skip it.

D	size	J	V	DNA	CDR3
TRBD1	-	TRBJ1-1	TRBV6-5	TGTGCCAGCAGACAGGGGGGAGGCACTGAAGCTTTCTTT	CASRQGGGTEAFF
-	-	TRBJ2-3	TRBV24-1	TGTGCCACCAGTGGCCTAGGCTCTCGCACAGATACGCAGTATTTT	CATSGLGSRTDTQYF
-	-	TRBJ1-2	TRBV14	TGTGCCAGCAGCCAGGCCGGGACACCAGGCTTAGTTCTCTTC	CASSQAGTPGLVLF
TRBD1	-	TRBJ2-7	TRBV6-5	TGTGCCAGCAGTTATGTGGGACAGGGGATTTACGAGCAGTACTTC	CASSYVGQGIYEQYF
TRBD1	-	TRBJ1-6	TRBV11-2	TGTGCCAGCAGCTCCCTACAGGGGGGTGGCACTTCACCCCTCCACTTT	CASSSLQGGGTSPLHF
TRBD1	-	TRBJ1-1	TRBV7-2	TGTGCCAGCAGGGACAGGGCGAACACTGAAGCTTTCTTT	CASRDRANTEAFF
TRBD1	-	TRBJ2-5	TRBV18	TGTGCCAGCGCGGGACAGGACCAAGAGACCCAGTACTTC	CASAGQDQETQYF
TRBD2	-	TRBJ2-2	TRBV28	TGTGCCAGCAGCCCCCTACCGGGACTAGCGGATACCGGGGAGCTGTTTTTT	CASSPLPGLADTGELFF
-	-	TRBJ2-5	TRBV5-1	TGCGCCAGCAGCAACGCGGGGCTCGAGACCCAGTACTTC	CASSNAGLETQYF
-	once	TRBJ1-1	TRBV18	TGTGCCAGCTCCCTTGGCGGGTCGAACACTGAAGCTTTCTTT	CASSLGGSNTEAFF
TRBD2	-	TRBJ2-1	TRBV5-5	TGTGCCAGCAGCTTGGGACTAGCGGTATACAATGAGCAGTTCTTC	CASSLGLAVYNEQFF
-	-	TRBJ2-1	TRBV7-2	TGTGCCAGCAGCTCATACATGGATGGGGCCAATGAGCAGTTCTTC	CASSSYMDGANEQFF
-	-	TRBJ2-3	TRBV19	TGTGCCAGTAGTCGGACTGGTAGCACAGATACGCAGTATTTT	CASSRTGSTDTQYF
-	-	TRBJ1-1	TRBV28	TGTGCCAGCAGTTTAACAGGGTGGAACACTGAAGCTTTCTTT	CASSLTGWNTEAFF
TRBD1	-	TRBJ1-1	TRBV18	TGTGCCAGCTTACAGGGGGACACTGAAGCTTTCTTT	CASLQGDTEAFF
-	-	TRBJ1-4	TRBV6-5	TGTGCCAGCAGTTACTCGGGGCAGTTTAATGAAAAACTGTTTTTT	CASSYSGQFNEKLFF
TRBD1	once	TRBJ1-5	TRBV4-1	TGCGCCAGCAGCCCCACAGGGGATCAGCCCCAGCATTTT	CASSPTGDQPQHF
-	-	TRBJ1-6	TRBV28	TGTGCCAGCAGTTTCAGGGTTGGGATAGGGGCATATAATTCACCCCTCCACTTT	CASSFRVGIGAYNSPLHF
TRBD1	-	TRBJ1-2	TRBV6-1	TGTGCCAGCAGTGAGCCGGGACAGGGGATCGGCTACACCTTC	CASSEPGQGIGYTF
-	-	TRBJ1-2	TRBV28	TGTGCCAGCATCACCGCGAACTATGGCTACACCTTC	CASITANYGYTF
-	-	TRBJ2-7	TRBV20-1	TGCAGTGCTAGAGGACTCTACGAGCAGTACTTC	CSARGLYEQYF
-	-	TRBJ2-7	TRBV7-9	TGTGCCAGCAGCCCCCCCCGGTTGTTCGAGCAGTACTTC	CASSPPRLFEQYF
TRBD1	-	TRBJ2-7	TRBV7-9	TGTGCCAGCAGCCTTCCACCTGAGACGGGACAGGGGAAGCAGTACTTC	CASSLPPETGQGKQYF
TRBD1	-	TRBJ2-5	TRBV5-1	TGCGCCAGCAGCTTCCGGGACAGTTTTGAGGCCCAGTACTTC	CASSFRDSFEAQYF
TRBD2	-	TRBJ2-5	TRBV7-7	TGTGCTAGCAGCTTAGGTTACGGGGGGGCTCAGGAGACCCAGTACTTC	CASSLGYGGAQETQYF
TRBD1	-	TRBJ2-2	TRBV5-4	TGTGCCAGCAGCCCTGAGACAGGGACCACCGGGGAGCTGTTTTTT	CASSPETGTTGELFF
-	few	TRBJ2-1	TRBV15	TGTGCCACCAGCAGAGCGGCGGGCTCCTACAATGAGCAGTTCTTC	CATSRAAGSYNEQFF
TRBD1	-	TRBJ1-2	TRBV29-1	TGCAGCGTTATCTTAGGGGGCGGTCACACCTTC	CSVILGGGHTF
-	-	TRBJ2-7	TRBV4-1	TGCGCCAGCAGCTTCATTTTGTACGAGCAGTACTTC	CASSFILYEQYF
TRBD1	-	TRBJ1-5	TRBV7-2	TGTGCCAGCAGCTCGGGAAACAGGGGCGGTCAGCCCCAGCATTTT	CASSSGNRGGQPQHF
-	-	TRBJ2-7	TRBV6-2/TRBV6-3	TGTGCCAGCAGTTACTCGAAGAGGGGGAACGGCGAGCAGTACTTC	CASSYSKRGNGEQYF
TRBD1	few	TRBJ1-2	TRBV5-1	TGCGCCAGCAGCTTAAAGGGGGCTTATGGCTACACCTTC	CASSLKGAYGYTF
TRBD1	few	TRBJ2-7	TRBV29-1	TGCAGCGTTGAGGGGGGGACAGGGGCAAACGAGCAGTACTTC	CSVEGGTGANEQYF